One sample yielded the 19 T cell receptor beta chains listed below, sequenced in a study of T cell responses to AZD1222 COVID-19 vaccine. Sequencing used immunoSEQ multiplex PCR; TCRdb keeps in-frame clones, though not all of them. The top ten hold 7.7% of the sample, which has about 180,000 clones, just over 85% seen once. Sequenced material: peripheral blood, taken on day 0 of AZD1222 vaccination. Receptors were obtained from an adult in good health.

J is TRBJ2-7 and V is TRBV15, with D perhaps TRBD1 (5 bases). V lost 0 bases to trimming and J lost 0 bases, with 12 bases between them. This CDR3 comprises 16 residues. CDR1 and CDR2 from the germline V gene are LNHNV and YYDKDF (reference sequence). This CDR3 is CATSRDKAQGSYEQYF. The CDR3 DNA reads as TGTGCCACCAGCAGAGATAAGGCTCAGGGCTCCTACGAGCAGTACTTC.

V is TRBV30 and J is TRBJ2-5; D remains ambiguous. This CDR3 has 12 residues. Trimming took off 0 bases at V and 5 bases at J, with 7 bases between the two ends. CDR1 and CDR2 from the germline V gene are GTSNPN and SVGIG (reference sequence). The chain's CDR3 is CAWSVGLETQYF. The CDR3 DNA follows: TGTGCCTGGAGTGTGGGATTGGAGACCCAGTACTTC.

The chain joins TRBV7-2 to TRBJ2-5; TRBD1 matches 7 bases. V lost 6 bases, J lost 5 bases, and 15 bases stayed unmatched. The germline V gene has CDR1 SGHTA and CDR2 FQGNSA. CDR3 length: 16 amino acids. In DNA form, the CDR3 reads TGTGCCAGCAGACTTTGGGACAGTCCTGGCGGGGAGACCCAGTACTTC. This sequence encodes CASRLWDSPGGETQYF. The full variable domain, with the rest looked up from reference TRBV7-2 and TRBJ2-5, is GAGVSQSPSNKVTEKGKDVELRCDPISGHTALYWYRQSLGQGLEFLIYFQGNSAPDKSGLPSDRFSAERTGGSVSTLTIQRTQQEDSAVYLCASRLWDSPGGETQYFGPGTRLLVL.

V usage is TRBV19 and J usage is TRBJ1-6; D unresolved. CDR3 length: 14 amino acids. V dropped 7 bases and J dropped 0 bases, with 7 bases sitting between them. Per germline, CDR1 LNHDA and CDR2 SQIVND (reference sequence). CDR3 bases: TGTGCCAGTAATGACGGCTCCTATAATTCACCCCTCCACTTT. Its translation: CASNDGSYNSPLHF. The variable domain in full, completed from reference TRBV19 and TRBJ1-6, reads DGGITQSPKYLFRKEGQNVTLSCEQNLNHDAMYWYRQDPGQGLRLIYYSQIVNDFQKGDIAEGYSVSREKKESFPLTVTSAQKNPTAFYLCASNDGSYNSPLHFGNGTRLTVT.

The CDR3 here is CASSPRLAGGTQETQYF. CDR3 coding DNA: TGTGCCAGTAGTCCCAGACTAGCGGGGGGTACACAAGAGACCCAGTACTTC. The chain couples TRBV19 to TRBJ2-5; 13 nucleotides agree with TRBD2. Germline CDR1 and CDR2: LNHDA and SQIVND (reference sequence). V was pared by 5 bases and J by 2 bases, with 8 bases of the junction left unmatched. The CDR3 totals 17 residues.

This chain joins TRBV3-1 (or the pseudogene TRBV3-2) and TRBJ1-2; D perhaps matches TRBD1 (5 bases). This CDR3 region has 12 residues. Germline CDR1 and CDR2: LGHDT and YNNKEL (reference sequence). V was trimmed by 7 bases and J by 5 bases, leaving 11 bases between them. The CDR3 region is CASTMGGYGYTF. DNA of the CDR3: TGTGCCAGCACGATGGGGGGATATGGCTACACCTTC.

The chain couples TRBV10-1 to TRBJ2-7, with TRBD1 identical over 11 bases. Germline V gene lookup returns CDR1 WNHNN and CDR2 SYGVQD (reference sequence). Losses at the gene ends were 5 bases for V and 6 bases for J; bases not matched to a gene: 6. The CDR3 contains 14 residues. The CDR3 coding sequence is TGCGCCAGCAGTCAGGACAGGGGGCTGCGCGAGCAGTACTTC. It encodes CASSQDRGLREQYF.

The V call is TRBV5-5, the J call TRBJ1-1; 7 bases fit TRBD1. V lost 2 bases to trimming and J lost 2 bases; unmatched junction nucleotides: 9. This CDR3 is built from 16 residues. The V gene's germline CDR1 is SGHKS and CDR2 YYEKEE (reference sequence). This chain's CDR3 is CASSFMTGTGNTEAFF. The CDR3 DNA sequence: TGTGCCAGCAGCTTCATGACAGGGACTGGCAACACTGAAGCTTTCTTT.

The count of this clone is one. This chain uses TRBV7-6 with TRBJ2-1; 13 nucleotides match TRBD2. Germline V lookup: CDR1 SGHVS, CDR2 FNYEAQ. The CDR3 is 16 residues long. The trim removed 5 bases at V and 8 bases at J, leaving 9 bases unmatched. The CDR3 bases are TGTGCCAGCAGCCTGACCGGGACTAGCGGGGTGTATGAGCAGTTCTTC. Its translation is CASSLTGTSGVYEQFF.

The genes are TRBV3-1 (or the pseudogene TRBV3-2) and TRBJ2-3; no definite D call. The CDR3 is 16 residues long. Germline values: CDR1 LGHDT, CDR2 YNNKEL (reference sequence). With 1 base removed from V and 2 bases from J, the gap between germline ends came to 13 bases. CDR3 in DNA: TGTGCCAGCAGCCAAGTCCCCCGGCCAGACACAGATACGCAGTATTTT. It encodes CASSQVPRPDTDTQYF.

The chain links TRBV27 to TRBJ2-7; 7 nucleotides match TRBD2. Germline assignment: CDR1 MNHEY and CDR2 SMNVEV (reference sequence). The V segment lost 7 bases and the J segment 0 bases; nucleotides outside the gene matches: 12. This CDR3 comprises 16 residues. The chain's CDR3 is CASTPFGLAGSYEQYF. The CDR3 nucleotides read TGTGCCAGCACCCCTTTCGGGTTAGCGGGCTCCTACGAGCAGTACTTC.

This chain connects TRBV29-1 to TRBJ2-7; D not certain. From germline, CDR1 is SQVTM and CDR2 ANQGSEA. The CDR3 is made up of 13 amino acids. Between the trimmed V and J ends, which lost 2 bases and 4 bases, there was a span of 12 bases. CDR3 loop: CSVEIENPYEQYF. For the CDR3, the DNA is TGCAGCGTTGAAATCGAGAACCCGTACGAGCAGTACTTC.

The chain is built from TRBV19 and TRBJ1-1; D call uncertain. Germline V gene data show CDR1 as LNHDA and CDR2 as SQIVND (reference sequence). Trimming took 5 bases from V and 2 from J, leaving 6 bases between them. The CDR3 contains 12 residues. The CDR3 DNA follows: TGTGCCAGTAGTTTCGATAACACTGAAGCTTTCTTT. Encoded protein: CASSFDNTEAFF.

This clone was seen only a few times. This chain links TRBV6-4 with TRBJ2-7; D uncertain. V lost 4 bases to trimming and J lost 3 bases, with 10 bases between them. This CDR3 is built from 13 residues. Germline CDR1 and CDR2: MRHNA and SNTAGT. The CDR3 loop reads CASSGWMIYEQYF. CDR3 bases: TGTGCCAGCAGTGGCTGGATGATCTACGAGCAGTACTTC.

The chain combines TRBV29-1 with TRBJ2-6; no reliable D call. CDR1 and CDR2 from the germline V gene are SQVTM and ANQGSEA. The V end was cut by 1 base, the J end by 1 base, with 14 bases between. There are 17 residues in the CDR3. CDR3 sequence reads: CSVEARLFGSGANVLTF. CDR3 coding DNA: TGCAGCGTTGAAGCCCGCCTTTTCGGATCTGGGGCCAACGTCCTGACTTTC. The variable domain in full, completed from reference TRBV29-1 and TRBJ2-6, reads SAVISQKPSRDICQRGTSLTIQCQVDSQVTMMFWYRQQPGQSLTLIATANQGSEATYESGFVIDKFPISRPNLTFSTLTVSNMSPEDSSIYLCSVEARLFGSGANVLTFGAGSRLTVL.

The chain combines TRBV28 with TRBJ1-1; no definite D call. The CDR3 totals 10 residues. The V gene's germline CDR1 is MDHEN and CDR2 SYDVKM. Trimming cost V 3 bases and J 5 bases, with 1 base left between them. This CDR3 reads CASSLTEAFF. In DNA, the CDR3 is TGTGCCAGCAGTTTGACTGAAGCTTTCTTT.

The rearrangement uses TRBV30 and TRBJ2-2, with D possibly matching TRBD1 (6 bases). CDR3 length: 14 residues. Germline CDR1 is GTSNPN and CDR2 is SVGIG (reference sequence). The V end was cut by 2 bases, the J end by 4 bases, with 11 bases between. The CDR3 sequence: CAWSKGVGTGELFF. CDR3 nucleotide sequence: TGTGCCTGGAGTAAGGGGGTGGGCACCGGGGAGCTGTTTTTT.

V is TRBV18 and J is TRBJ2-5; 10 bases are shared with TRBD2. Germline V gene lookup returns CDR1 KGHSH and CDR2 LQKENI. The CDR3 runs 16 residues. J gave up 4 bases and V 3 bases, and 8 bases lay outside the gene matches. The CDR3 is CASSPQKKRGGETQYF. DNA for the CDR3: TGTGCCAGCTCACCGCAAAAGAAGCGGGGGGGAGAGACCCAGTACTTC.

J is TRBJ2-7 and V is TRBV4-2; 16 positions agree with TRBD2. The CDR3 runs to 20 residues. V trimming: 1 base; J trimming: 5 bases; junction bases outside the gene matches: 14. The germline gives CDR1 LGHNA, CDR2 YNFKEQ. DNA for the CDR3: TGTGCCAGCAGCCAAGCCCTTACCGGGACTAGCGGGGGGGCCAGTAACGAGCAGTACTTC. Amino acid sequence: CASSQALTGTSGGASNEQYF.